Listed below are T cell receptor beta chains from one sample, sequenced in a study of OX40 agonist ivuxolimab in advanced cancers. Clones were sequenced by immunoSEQ multiplex PCR, and TCRdb holds only the in-frame ones, with some missing. The repertoire includes around 60,000 clones, about 86% of them detected once, and around 1% sits in the top ten. Sequences were derived from CD4+ or CD8+ T cells sorted from blood, sampled in a trial of the OX40 agonist ivuxolimab. Receptor source: an adult with an advanced solid tumor such as melanoma, head and neck, liver or kidney cancer. Each CDR3 is given with its conserved first and last residue. A D gene is named only where the DNA matches it firmly. Not all rows give a size; the values are once, few, many and, for expanded clones, a class.

J	D	V	size	CDR3	DNA
TRBJ2-4	NA	TRBV4-1	NA	CASSWGGGRDIQYF	TGCGCCAGCAGCTGGGGGGGCGGCCGAGACATTCAGTACTTC
TRBJ2-7	TRBD1	TRBV18	NA	CASSLLGQDEQYF	TGTGCCAGCTCCCTTTTAGGACAGGACGAGCAGTACTTC
TRBJ2-7	NA	TRBV6-5	NA	CASSPPGAYEQYF	TGTGCCAGCTCACCCCCGGGGGCCTACGAGCAGTACTTC
TRBJ2-3	NA	TRBV6-5	NA	CASRPQGWGADTQYF	TGTGCCAGCAGACCCCAGGGATGGGGCGCAGATACGCAGTATTTT
TRBJ1-2	TRBD1	TRBV6-1	NA	CASSEINRGNYGYTF	TGTGCCAGCAGTGAAATCAACAGGGGTAACTATGGCTACACCTTC
TRBJ2-5	NA	TRBV5-1	once	CASSLGAIEQETQYF	TGCGCCAGCAGCTTGGGCGCAATAGAACAAGAGACCCAGTACTTC
TRBJ1-3	NA	TRBV6-5	NA	CASSSADRREGNTIYF	TGTGCCAGCAGTTCCGCAGACAGAAGGGAAGGAAACACCATATATTTT
TRBJ1-1	NA	TRBV7-8	NA	CASSGLTVTADTEAFF	TGTGCCAGCAGCGGACTGACGGTAACAGCGGACACTGAAGCTTTCTTT
TRBJ2-1	NA	TRBV11-2	NA	CASSDNDRYNEQFF	TGTGCCAGCAGCGACAATGACAGGTACAATGAGCAGTTCTTC
TRBJ1-2	NA	TRBV2	NA	CASTGRGQLKSWGYTF	TGTGCCAGCACCGGGCGAGGACAGTTGAAGTCTTGGGGCTACACCTTC
TRBJ1-1	NA	TRBV30	NA	CAWSSRRDPEAFF	TGTGCCTGGAGCAGTAGGAGGGACCCTGAAGCTTTCTTT
TRBJ2-7	NA	TRBV10-3	NA	CAIKEDSSYEQYF	TGTGCCATCAAGGAGGACAGCTCCTACGAGCAGTACTTC
TRBJ1-2	NA	TRBV6-4	NA	CASSPHGRAPNYGYTF	TGTGCCAGCAGCCCTCACGGCCGAGCCCCTAACTATGGCTACACCTTC
TRBJ2-6	NA	TRBV5-6	NA	CASSLVATTSGANVLTF	TGTGCCAGCAGCTTGGTAGCCACTACCTCTGGGGCCAACGTCCTGACTTTC
TRBJ2-7	TRBD2	TRBV30	NA	CAWSGLAGARYEQYF	TGTGCCTGGAGTGGACTAGCGGGGGCTAGGTACGAGCAGTACTTC
TRBJ1-2	NA	TRBV4-1	few	CASSHRDEGYGYTF	TGCGCCAGCAGCCACCGGGACGAAGGATATGGCTACACCTTC
TRBJ1-1	TRBD1	TRBV5-5	NA	CASSPTTGGNTEAFF	TGTGCCAGCAGCCCTACGACAGGGGGGAACACTGAAGCTTTCTTT
TRBJ2-5	NA	TRBV19	NA	CASSRHPDGRETQYF	TGTGCCAGTAGCCGGCACCCAGACGGTCGGGAGACCCAGTACTTC
TRBJ1-4	NA	TRBV5-1	NA	CASSPAPATNEKLFF	TGCGCCAGCAGTCCGGCCCCTGCAACTAATGAAAAACTGTTTTTT
TRBJ2-1	TRBD1	TRBV11-2	NA	CASSLGTGGFGEQFF	TGTGCCAGCAGCTTAGGGACAGGGGGCTTCGGTGAGCAGTTCTTC
TRBJ1-5	NA	TRBV6-1	NA	CASSVTGSNQPQHF	TGTGCCAGCAGTGTAACGGGGAGCAATCAGCCCCAGCATTTT
TRBJ2-7	NA	TRBV5-1	once	CASSLASGLYEQYF	TGCGCCAGCAGCTTGGCTTCAGGGTTGTACGAGCAGTACTTC
TRBJ2-2	NA	TRBV6-1	NA	CASTSARTGELFF	TGTGCCAGCACCTCAGCGAGGACCGGGGAGCTGTTTTTT